This is a list of T cell receptor beta chains from one sample in a study of T cells in Graves' hyperthyroidism and ophthalmopathy. TCRdb used MiXCR to reprocess the multiplex PCR reads, holding one entry per CDR3 protein. The table lists about 480,000 distinct CDR3 sequences, about 20% of them singletons. Sequenced sample: blood. All receptors come from a woman aged 70-85 years with Graves' ophthalmopathy. The CDR3 runs from the conserved cysteine through the conserved F or W.

>TRBV27|TRBJ1-4
CARGLGAVEKLFF
>TRBV19|TRBJ1-4
CASRTSGLHATNEKLFF
>TRBV6-1|TRBJ1-1
CASSPGRYTEAFF
>TRBV18|TRBJ2-5
CASSRKVGEVDEETQYF
>TRBV13|TRBJ2-1
CASSQKWRGTVNEQFF
>TRBV10-3|TRBJ1-1
CAISETKGTGAFF
>TRBV11-3|TRBJ1-1
CASSLAGWGVHTEAFF
>TRBV28|TRBJ1-6
CASSLMGISSPLHF
>TRBV7-9|TRBJ2-3
CASDQAGGTDTQYF
>TRBV10-2|TRBJ1-1
CASSAGDTEAFF
>TRBV2|TRBJ2-2
CASVSNWGVTGELFF
>TRBV6-2/TRBV6-3|TRBJ1-6
CASREHLSSYNSPLHF
>TRBV7-6|TRBJ2-1
CASSPPGLAGSRDEQFF
>TRBV3-1|TRBJ2-5
CASSQANSARLETQYF
>TRBV14|TRBJ1-2
CASSGQGAFYGYTF
>TRBV2|TRBJ1-4
CASRVRTGVEEKLFF
>TRBV3-1|TRBJ2-7
CASSQGPGTSYEQYF
>TRBV6-1|TRBJ1-4
CASRDGTGSEKLFF
>TRBV6-1|TRBJ2-7
CASSATFVGEQYF
>TRBV20-1|TRBJ2-3
CSAPAGAGVRDTQYF